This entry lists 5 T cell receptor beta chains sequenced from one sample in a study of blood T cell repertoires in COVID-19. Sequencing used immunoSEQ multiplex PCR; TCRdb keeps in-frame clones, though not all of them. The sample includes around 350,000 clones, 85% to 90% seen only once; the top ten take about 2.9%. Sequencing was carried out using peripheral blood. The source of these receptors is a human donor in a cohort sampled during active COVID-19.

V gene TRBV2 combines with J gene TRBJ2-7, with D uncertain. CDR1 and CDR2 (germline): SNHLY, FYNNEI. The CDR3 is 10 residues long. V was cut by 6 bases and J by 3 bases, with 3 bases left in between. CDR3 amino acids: CASRYYEQYF. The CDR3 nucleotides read TGTGCCAGCAGATACTACGAGCAGTACTTC.

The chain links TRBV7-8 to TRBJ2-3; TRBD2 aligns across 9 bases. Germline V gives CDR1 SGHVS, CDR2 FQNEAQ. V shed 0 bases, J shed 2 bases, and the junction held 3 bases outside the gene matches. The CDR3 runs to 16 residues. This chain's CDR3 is CASSLATGLATDTQYF. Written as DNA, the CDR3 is TGTGCCAGCAGCTTAGCGACGGGACTAGCCACAGATACGCAGTATTTT.

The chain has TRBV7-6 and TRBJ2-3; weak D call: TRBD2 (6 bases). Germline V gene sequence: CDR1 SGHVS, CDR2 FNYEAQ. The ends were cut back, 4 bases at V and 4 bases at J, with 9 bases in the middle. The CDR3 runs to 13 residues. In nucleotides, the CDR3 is TGTGCCAGCAGCTCATCTAGCGCAGATACGCAGTATTTT. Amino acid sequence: CASSSSSADTQYF.

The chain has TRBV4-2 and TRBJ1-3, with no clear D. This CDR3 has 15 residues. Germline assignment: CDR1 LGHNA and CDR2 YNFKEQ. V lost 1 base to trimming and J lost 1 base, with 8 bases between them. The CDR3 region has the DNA TGTGCCAGCAGCCAAGGGTCGGGTTCTGGAAACACCATATATTTT. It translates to CASSQGSGSGNTIYF.

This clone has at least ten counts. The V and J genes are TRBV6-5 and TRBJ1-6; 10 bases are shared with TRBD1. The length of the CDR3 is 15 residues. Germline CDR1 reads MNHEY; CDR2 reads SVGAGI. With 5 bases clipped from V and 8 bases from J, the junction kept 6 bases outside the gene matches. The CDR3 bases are TGTGCCAGCAGTCGTGGGACAGGGGTCGATTCACCCCTCCACTTT. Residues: CASSRGTGVDSPLHF.